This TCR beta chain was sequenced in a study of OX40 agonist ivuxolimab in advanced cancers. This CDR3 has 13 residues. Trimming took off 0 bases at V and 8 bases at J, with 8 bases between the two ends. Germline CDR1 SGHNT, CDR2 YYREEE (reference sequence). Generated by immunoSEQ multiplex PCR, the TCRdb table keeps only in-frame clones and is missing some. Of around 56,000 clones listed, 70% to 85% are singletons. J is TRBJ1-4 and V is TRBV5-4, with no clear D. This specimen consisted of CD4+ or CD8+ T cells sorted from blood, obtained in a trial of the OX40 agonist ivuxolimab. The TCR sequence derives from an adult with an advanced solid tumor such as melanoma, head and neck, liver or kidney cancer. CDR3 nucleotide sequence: TGTGCCAGCAGCTTGGCAGGTGGCGAAAAACTGTTTTTT. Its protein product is CASSLAGGEKLFF.